This paragraph covers one T cell receptor beta chain sequence. Its antigen remains unknown. The repertoire was sequenced with immunoSEQ multiplex PCR; TCRdb's copy has only in-frame clones and lacks some. The table shows roughly 70,000 clones, with roughly 87% occurring only once. V shed 9 bases and J shed 6 bases, with 12 bases lying between them. The CDR3 loop spans 13 amino acids. Germline CDR1 is MNHEY and CDR2 is SMNVEV (reference sequence). This sample is drawn from a study of T cell responses to AZD1222 COVID-19 vaccine. Study-level information: Second-dose recipients at about 4 or about 12 weeks were treated as one pooled group. Study-wide findings and caveats: Just five or six AZD1222 recipients were seropositive at baseline.

The source material was peripheral blood, sampled on day 0 of AZD1222 vaccination. The chain uses TRBV27 and TRBJ1-6; a weak D match, TRBD1 (5 bases). This receptor was obtained from an adult in good health. The CDR3 protein is CASRQWINSPLHF. In DNA form, the CDR3 reads TGTGCCAGTAGACAGTGGATTAATTCACCCCTCCACTTT.